The clone carrying this TCR beta chain was counted a single time. Germline V gives CDR1 KGHSH, CDR2 LQKENI. The CDR3 consists of 16 residues. V lost 0 bases, J lost 0 bases, and 4 bases stayed unmatched. The data were obtained in a study of blood T cell repertoires in COVID-19. Profiling relied on immunoSEQ multiplex PCR, and the TCRdb table lists in-frame clones only, not all of them. Of about 120,000 clones listed, under 90% are singletons. This sequence was found in a man in his fifties or sixties with acute or convalescent COVID-19. This chain links TRBV18 with TRBJ1-1; TRBD1 matches at 7 bases. The sample taken for sequencing was peripheral blood. The CDR3 nucleotides are TGTGCCAGCTCACCACCGGCAGGGGGGCTGAACACTGAAGCTTTCTTT. Protein: CASSPPAGGLNTEAFF.